The 27 T cell receptor beta chains in this list originate from one sample, sequenced in a study of T cell responses to AZD1222 COVID-19 vaccine. Sequencing used immunoSEQ multiplex PCR; TCRdb keeps in-frame clones, though not all of them. The sample consists of approximately 180,000 clones, approximately 90% of them appearing once. The input for sequencing was peripheral blood, taken 28 days after the second dose of the MenACWY control vaccine. These receptor sequences come from an adult who received the MenACWY meningococcal vaccine as a control.

This chain connects TRBV28 to TRBJ2-2; 11 nucleotides line up with TRBD2. CDR3 length: 15 residues. V shed 10 bases and J 6 bases; nucleotides not matched to a gene: 10. The germline V gene encodes CDR1 MDHEN and CDR2 SYDVKM. The CDR3: CATLNSGRAPGELFF. The CDR3 bases are TGTGCCACCCTCAATAGCGGGAGGGCCCCCGGGGAGCTGTTTTTT.

The rearrangement joins TRBV2 to TRBJ2-6; TRBD1 aligns across 10 bases. The CDR3 is 17 amino acids. The V segment lost 9 bases and the J segment 4 bases; nucleotides outside the gene matches: 12. Looked up from germline, CDR1 is SNHLY and CDR2 is FYNNEI. CDR3 coding DNA: TGTGCCAGACTCGCGGGACAGGGGTTACCCGGGGCCAACGTCCTGACTTTC. Translated: CARLAGQGLPGANVLTF.

CDR3: CAWSVRGSQPQHF. The CDR3 nucleotides are TGTGCCTGGAGTGTACGAGGGAGCCAGCCCCAGCATTTT. The V call is TRBV30, the J call TRBJ1-5, with D unresolved. The V end was cut by 0 bases, the J end by 7 bases, with 10 bases between. Germline V lookup: CDR1 GTSNPN, CDR2 SVGIG (reference sequence). The CDR3 spans 13 residues.

This chain uses TRBV18 with TRBJ2-7, with a possible D match to TRBD2 (5 bases). The CDR3 runs 14 residues. The V gene lost 6 bases and the J gene lost 5 bases, with 17 bases spanning the gap. Germline V gene sequence: CDR1 KGHSH, CDR2 LQKENI. The CDR3 here is CASSSAGDWDEQYF. DNA of the CDR3: TGTGCCAGCTCTTCCGCCGGGGATTGGGACGAGCAGTACTTC.

This chain links TRBV19 with TRBJ2-7; unclear D gene. V was clipped by 2 bases and J by 0 bases, with 11 bases between them. The CDR3 extends over 15 amino acids. From germline, CDR1 is LNHDA and CDR2 SQIVND (reference sequence). This CDR3 reads CASSIFGRTSYEQYF. CDR3 DNA: TGTGCCAGTAGTATATTTGGGCGGACCTCCTACGAGCAGTACTTC.

The chain recombines TRBV3-1 (or the pseudogene TRBV3-2) with TRBJ2-7, with 14 bases matching TRBD2. Germline CDR1 is LGHDT and CDR2 is YNNKEL (reference sequence). Losses at the gene ends were 4 bases for V and 0 bases for J; bases not matched to a gene: 2. The CDR3 runs to 16 residues. CDR3 DNA sequence: TGTGCCAGCAGCCCTGGGACTAGCGGGAGCTCCTACGAGCAGTACTTC. Amino acid sequence: CASSPGTSGSSYEQYF.

The V call is TRBV29-1, the J call TRBJ1-3, with D possibly being TRBD1 (6 bases). Trimming removed 6 bases from V and 0 bases from J, with 15 bases in between. In germline, CDR1 is SQVTM, CDR2 ANQGSEA. The CDR3 runs to 15 residues. CDR3 protein: CSVGSDRNSGNTIYF. The CDR3, as DNA: TGCAGCGTCGGCTCAGACAGGAACTCTGGAAACACCATATATTTT.

The chain uses TRBV19 and TRBJ1-1, with D perhaps TRBD1 (5 bases). Trimming cost V 4 bases and J 1 base, with 7 bases left between them. The CDR3 consists of 13 residues. CDR1 and CDR2 (germline): LNHDA, SQIVND (reference sequence). The CDR3 DNA sequence: TGTGCCAGTAGTAGGACAACGAACACTGAAGCTTTCTTT. Protein sequence: CASSRTTNTEAFF.

The chain couples TRBV28 to TRBJ2-1; D is uncertain. The ends were cut back, 8 bases at V and 5 bases at J, with 16 bases in the middle. The CDR3 length is 14 residues. Germline CDR1 MDHEN, CDR2 SYDVKM. The CDR3 DNA sequence: TGTGCCAGCCCGATCCCACAGATTCACAATGAGCAGTTCTTC. Its translation is CASPIPQIHNEQFF. The full variable domain, completed using reference TRBV28 and TRBJ2-1, is DVKVTQSSRYLVKRTGEKVFLECVQDMDHENMFWYRQDPGLGLRLIYFSYDVKMKEKGDIPEGYSVSREKKERFSLILESASTNQTSMYLCASPIPQIHNEQFFGPGTRLTVL.

The CDR3 nucleotides read TGTGCCAGCAGTTACTATAGGATGGGCACAGATACGCAGTATTTT. Its protein is CASSYYRMGTDTQYF. The rearrangement joins TRBV28 to TRBJ2-3; D remains unclear. CDR3 length: 15 residues. Trimming left V 4 bases short and J 1 base short, with 12 bases between. Germline V gives CDR1 MDHEN, CDR2 SYDVKM.

The sample holds a few counts of this clone. The rearrangement links TRBV5-1 to TRBJ1-2, with D possibly TRBD1 on 5 matching bases. Between the trimmed V and J ends, which lost 4 bases and 4 bases, there was a span of 17 bases. CDR3 length: 15 amino acids. The germline CDR1 and CDR2 sequences are SGHRS and YFSETQ. For the CDR3, the DNA is TGCGCCAGCAGCACGGGGGACGGTTTTTTCTATGGCTACACCTTC. This codes for CASSTGDGFFYGYTF.

The table lists this clone with a count of one. The V and J genes are TRBV9 and TRBJ2-1; D is ambiguous. CDR3 length: 12 residues. In germline, CDR1 is SGDLS, CDR2 YYNGEE. Trimming removed 0 bases from V and 8 bases from J, with 6 bases in between. In DNA form, the CDR3 reads TGTGCCAGCAGCGTAGCTCTGGATGAGCAGTTCTTC. Protein: CASSVALDEQFF.

The V gene is TRBV27, the J gene TRBJ1-6; weak D call: TRBD1 (5 bases). CDR3 length equals 13 residues. V shed 6 bases and J shed 10 bases, with 13 bases lying between them. Germline-derived CDR1 and CDR2 are MNHEY and SMNVEV (reference sequence). The CDR3 DNA sequence: TGTGCCAGCAGGGGGGGGTTCACCTCACCCCTCCACTTT. Its translation is CASRGGFTSPLHF.

The chain carries TRBV28 and TRBJ1-2, with D hard to call. CDR3 length: 15 residues. The germline V gene has CDR1 MDHEN and CDR2 SYDVKM. Trimming took 7 bases from V and 4 from J, leaving 19 bases between them. This CDR3 is CASNLPRLTGYGYTF. The CDR3 DNA follows: TGTGCCAGCAACCTGCCCAGGTTGACTGGCTATGGCTACACCTTC.

The chain combines TRBV5-1 with TRBJ2-7, with 12 bases identical to TRBD2. The CDR3 contains 15 residues. Trimming removed 6 bases from V and 2 bases from J; junction bases left unmatched: 6. Germline V gene data show CDR1 as SGHRS and CDR2 as YFSETQ. This CDR3 is CASTPLAGGPYEQYF. The CDR3 DNA reads as TGCGCCAGCACCCCTCTAGCGGGAGGGCCCTACGAGCAGTACTTC. The whole variable domain, remainder taken from reference TRBV5-1 and TRBJ2-7, is KAGVTQTPRYLIKTRGQQVTLSCSPISGHRSVSWYQQTPGQGLQFLFEYFSETQRNKGNFPGRFSGRQFSNSRSEMNVSTLELGDSALYLCASTPLAGGPYEQYFGPGTRLTVT.

This chain uses TRBV7-2 with TRBJ2-1, with 7 bases fitting TRBD1. There are 11 residues in the CDR3. Germline V gene data show CDR1 as SGHTA and CDR2 as FQGNSA. V lost 6 bases and J lost 16; bases outside the gene matches: 9. The CDR3 here is CASRGTALIFF. In DNA, the CDR3 is TGTGCCAGCAGGGGGACAGCTTTGATTTTCTTC.

The genes are TRBV14 and TRBJ2-7; TRBD2 matches 8 bases. V shed 6 bases, J shed 1 base, and the junction held 5 bases outside the gene matches. In germline, CDR1 is SGHDN, CDR2 FVKESK. The CDR3 length is 14 residues. The CDR3 sequence: CASSNRGGSYEQYF. CDR3 nucleotides: TGTGCCAGCAGTAACCGGGGGGGTTCCTACGAGCAGTACTTC.

The chain joins TRBV5-5 to TRBJ2-1; possible D gene TRBD1, 6 bases. Trimming took off 0 bases at V and 3 bases at J, with 10 bases between the two ends. CDR3 size: 15 residues. CDR1 and CDR2 from the germline V gene are SGHKS and YYEKEE (reference sequence). The CDR3 protein is CASSLEVGGYNEQFF. The CDR3, as DNA: TGTGCCAGCAGCTTGGAGGTAGGGGGCTACAATGAGCAGTTCTTC.

The gene calls are TRBV15 and TRBJ2-7; D perhaps matches TRBD2 (6 bases). The CDR3 has 16 residues. Per the germline V gene, CDR1 is LNHNV and CDR2 is YYDKDF (reference sequence). Trimming left V 0 bases short and J 2 bases short, with 14 bases between. CDR3 sequence reads: CATSRDLISGTYEQYF. The CDR3 bases are TGTGCCACCAGCAGAGATCTCATTAGCGGAACCTACGAGCAGTACTTC. Based on the CDR3 plus reference TRBV15 and TRBJ2-7, the full variable domain is DAMVIQNPRYQVTQFGKPVTLSCSQTLNHNVMYWYQQKSSQAPKLLFHYYDKDFNNEADTPDNFQSRRPNTSFCFLDIRSPGLGDTAMYLCATSRDLISGTYEQYFGPGTRLTVT.

V and J are TRBV30 and TRBJ2-7; D remains unclear. From germline, CDR1 is GTSNPN and CDR2 SVGIG (reference sequence). The length of the CDR3 is 13 residues. V was clipped by 2 bases and J by 4 bases, with 12 bases between them. The CDR3 loop is CAWSLLLGYEQYF. The DNA for the CDR3 is TGTGCCTGGAGTCTCCTTCTGGGGTACGAGCAGTACTTC.

This chain joins TRBV5-6 and TRBJ1-1, with D maybe TRBD1 (6 bases). The germline V gene has CDR1 SGHDT and CDR2 YYEEEE. The CDR3 covers 15 residues. V lost 3 bases, J lost 7 bases, and 19 bases lay in between. The CDR3 nucleotides read TGTGCCAGCAGCTCGAGGGGGGTAGTCGGTAGTGAAGCTTTCTTT. Encoded protein: CASSSRGVVGSEAFF.

The chain employs TRBV6-5 and TRBJ1-1; weak D call: TRBD1 (5 bases). Germline V lookup: CDR1 MNHEY, CDR2 SVGAGI. V was pared by 2 bases and J by 3 bases, with 13 bases between. The length of the CDR3 is 15 residues. The CDR3 sequence is CASSYVRGGDTEAFF. As DNA, the CDR3 is TGTGCCAGCAGTTACGTAAGGGGAGGGGACACTGAAGCTTTCTTT.

The chain has TRBV4-3 and TRBJ2-2, with 7 nucleotides matching TRBD1. The length of the CDR3 is 18 residues. J was trimmed by 5 bases and V by 1 base; bases with no gene match: 13. CDR1 and CDR2 from the germline V gene are LGHNA and YSLEER. The CDR3 sequence is CASSQAGRTGSPTGELFF. The CDR3 region has the DNA TGCGCCAGCAGCCAAGCAGGACGGACAGGCTCTCCGACCGGGGAGCTGTTTTTT.

The DNA of the CDR3 is TGTGCCAGCAGCTTAGAGTTTTTCGACGGGAACACTGAAGCTTTCTTT. It yields the protein CASSLEFFDGNTEAFF. This chain joins TRBV7-2 and TRBJ1-1; D unclear. CDR3 length equals 16 residues. CDR1 is SGHTA and CDR2 is FQGNSA in the germline V gene. With 1 base removed from V and 1 base from J, the gap between germline ends came to 13 bases.

The chain recombines TRBV19 with TRBJ2-2; 7 nucleotides match TRBD1. Germline lookup yields CDR1 LNHDA and CDR2 SQIVND (reference sequence). J was trimmed by 0 bases and V by 8 bases; bases with no gene match: 6. The CDR3 contains 15 residues. CDR3 sequence: CASRYRGANTGELFF. For the CDR3, the DNA is TGTGCCAGTCGCTACAGGGGCGCGAACACCGGGGAGCTGTTTTTT.

The genes are TRBV4-3 and TRBJ2-4; 14 bases align to TRBD2. Germline V gene lookup returns CDR1 LGHNA and CDR2 YSLEER. CDR3 length: 15 amino acids. With 0 bases clipped from V and 14 bases from J, the junction kept 6 bases outside the gene matches. The chain's CDR3 is CASSQDGGTSGSKYF. The CDR3 coding sequence is TGCGCCAGCAGCCAAGATGGAGGGACTAGCGGGAGCAAGTACTTC.

V gene TRBV5-5 combines with J gene TRBJ1-2, with D perhaps matching TRBD1 (6 bases). Germline values: CDR1 SGHKS, CDR2 YYEKEE (reference sequence). The CDR3 sequence is 16 residues long. The V and J ends lost 0 bases and 3 bases respectively, with 15 bases between them. CDR3 bases: TGTGCCAGCAGCTTGGCCTCAGGGGCCGCCTACTATGGCTACACCTTC. This translates into CASSLASGAAYYGYTF.